The clone carrying this T cell receptor beta chain was observed a handful of times. The second PCR ran 7 to 11 cycles with a sample-barcoded 5' primer and J-beta primers. In TCRdb, the 5' RACE reads were re-called with MiXCR into one record per CDR3 protein. The sample yields 750,000 to 850,000 distinct CDR3 sequences, 20% to 30% seen once. The sample originates from a study of blood T cells in healthy people across ages. This CDR3 has 11 residues. Germline lookup yields CDR1 SQVTM and CDR2 ANQGSEA. The same data also went into a second study, on T cells of mothers and their children.

The gene calls are TRBV29-1 and TRBJ2-1, with D tentatively TRBD1 (5 bases). The J call may not be correct, given that the DNA end is closer to TRBJ2-7. The source material was blood. This receptor was taken from a boy younger than 18 in good health. CDR3 sequence: CSVTQDHEQYF. The CDR3 DNA reads TGCAGCGTTACACAGGACCACGAGCAGTACTTC.